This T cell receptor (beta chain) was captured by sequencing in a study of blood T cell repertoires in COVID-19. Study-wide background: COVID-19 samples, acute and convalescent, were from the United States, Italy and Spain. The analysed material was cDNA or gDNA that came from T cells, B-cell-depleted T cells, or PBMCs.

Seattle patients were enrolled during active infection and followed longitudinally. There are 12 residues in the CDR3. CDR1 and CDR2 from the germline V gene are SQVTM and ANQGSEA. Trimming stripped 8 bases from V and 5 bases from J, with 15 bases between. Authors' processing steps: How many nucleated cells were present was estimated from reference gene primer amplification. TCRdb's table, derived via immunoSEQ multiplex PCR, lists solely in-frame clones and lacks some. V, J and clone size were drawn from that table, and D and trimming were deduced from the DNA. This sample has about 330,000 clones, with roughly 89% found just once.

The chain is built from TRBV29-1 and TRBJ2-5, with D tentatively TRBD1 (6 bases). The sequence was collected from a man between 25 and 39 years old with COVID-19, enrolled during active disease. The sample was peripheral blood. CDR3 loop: CSLDRQGETQYF. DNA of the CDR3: TGCAGCCTCGACCGGCAGGGGGAGACCCAGTACTTC. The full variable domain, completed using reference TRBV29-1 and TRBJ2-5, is SAVISQKPSRDICQRGTSLTIQCQVDSQVTMMFWYRQQPGQSLTLIATANQGSEATYESGFVIDKFPISRPNLTFSTLTVSNMSPEDSSIYLCSLDRQGETQYFGPGTRLLVL.